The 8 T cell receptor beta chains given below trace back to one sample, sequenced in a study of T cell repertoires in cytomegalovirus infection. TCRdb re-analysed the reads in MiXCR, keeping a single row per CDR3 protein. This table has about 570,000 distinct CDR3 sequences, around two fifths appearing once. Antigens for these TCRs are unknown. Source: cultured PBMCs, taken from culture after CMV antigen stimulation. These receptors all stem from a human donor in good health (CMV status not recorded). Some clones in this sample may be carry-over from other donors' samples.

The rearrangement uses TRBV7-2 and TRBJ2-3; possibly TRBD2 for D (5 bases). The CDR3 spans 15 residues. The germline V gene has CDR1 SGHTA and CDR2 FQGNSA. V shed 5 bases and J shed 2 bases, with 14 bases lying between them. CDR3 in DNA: TGTGCCAGCAGCCCCCTTACGGGATTCACAGATACGCAGTATTTT. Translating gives CASSPLTGFTDTQYF.

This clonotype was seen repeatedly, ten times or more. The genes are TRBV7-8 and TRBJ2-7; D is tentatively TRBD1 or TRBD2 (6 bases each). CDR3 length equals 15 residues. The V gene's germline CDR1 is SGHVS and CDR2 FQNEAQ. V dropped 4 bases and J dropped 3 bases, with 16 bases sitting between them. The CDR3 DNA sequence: TGTGCCAGCAGCTCCCCTTGGGGGGACATCTACGAGCAGTACTTC. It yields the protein CASSSPWGDIYEQYF.

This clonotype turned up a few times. The CDR3 bases are TGTGCCAGCAGCTCTAAATTACAGGGGATGAACACTGAAGCTTTCTTT. It specifies CASSSKLQGMNTEAFF. The chain recombines TRBV11-2 with TRBJ1-1; 7 positions agree with TRBD1. The CDR3 contains 16 residues. V lost 4 bases to trimming and J lost 0 bases; unmatched junction nucleotides: 8. Germline assignment: CDR1 SGHAT and CDR2 FQNNGV. The full variable domain, in which reference TRBV11-2 and TRBJ1-1 provide the parts outside the CDR3, is EAGVAQSPRYKIIEKRQSVAFWCNPISGHATLYWYQQILGQGPKLLIQFQNNGVVDDSQLPKDRFSAERLKGVDSTLKIQPAKLEDSAVYLCASSSKLQGMNTEAFFGQGTRLTVV.

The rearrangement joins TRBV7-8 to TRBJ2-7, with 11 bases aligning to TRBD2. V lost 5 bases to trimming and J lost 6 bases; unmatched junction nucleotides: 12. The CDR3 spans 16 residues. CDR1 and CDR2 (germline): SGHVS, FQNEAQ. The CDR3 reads CASSINLAGGSGEQYF. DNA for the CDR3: TGTGCCAGCAGCATTAATCTAGCGGGAGGCTCAGGCGAGCAGTACTTC.

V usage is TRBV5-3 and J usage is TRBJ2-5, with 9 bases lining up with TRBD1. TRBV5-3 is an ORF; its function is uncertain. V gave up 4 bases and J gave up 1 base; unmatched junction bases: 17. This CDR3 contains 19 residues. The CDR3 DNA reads TGTGCCAGAAGCCCAAACCGGGACAGGGACACACTACGCCAAGAGACCCAGTACTTC. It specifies CARSPNRDRDTLRQETQYF.

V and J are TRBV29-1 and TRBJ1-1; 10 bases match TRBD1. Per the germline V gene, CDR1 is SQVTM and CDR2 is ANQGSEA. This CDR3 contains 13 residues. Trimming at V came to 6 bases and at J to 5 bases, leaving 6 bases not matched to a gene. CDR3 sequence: CSVTGQGGTEAFF. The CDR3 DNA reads TGCAGCGTCACCGGACAGGGGGGAACTGAAGCTTTCTTT.

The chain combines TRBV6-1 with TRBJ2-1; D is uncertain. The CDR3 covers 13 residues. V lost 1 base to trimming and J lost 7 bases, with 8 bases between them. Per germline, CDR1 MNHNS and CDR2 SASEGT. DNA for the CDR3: TGTGCCAGCAGTGAAGGGAACGGGAATGAGCAGTTCTTC. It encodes CASSEGNGNEQFF.

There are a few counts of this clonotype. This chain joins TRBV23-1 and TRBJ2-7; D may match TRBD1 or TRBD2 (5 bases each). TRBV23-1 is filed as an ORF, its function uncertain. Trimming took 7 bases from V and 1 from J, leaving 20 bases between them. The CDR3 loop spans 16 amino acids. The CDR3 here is CASTGQPRRRSYEQYF. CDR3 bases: TGCGCCAGCACGGGGCAACCCCGGCGGAGATCCTACGAGCAGTACTTC.